This entry is about one T cell receptor beta chain. Repertoires were generated with immunoSEQ multiplex PCR, while TCRdb's copy carries only in-frame clones and drops some. The table records approximately 470,000 clones, around 80% of them present only once. The sample comes from a study of shared clonotypes between healthy human individuals. Adult donors, all healthy and HIV-negative, had no recent acute infections or vaccinations. V gave up 2 bases and J gave up 5 bases; unmatched junction bases: 3. Germline V gene lookup returns CDR1 MNHEY and CDR2 SMNVEV (reference sequence). CDR3 length: 15 residues.

This chain links TRBV27 with TRBJ2-2; 9 nucleotides agree with TRBD1. The clonotype originates from a woman aged 40-49 years in good health. Some clones in this sample may be carry-over from other donors' samples. Specimen: PBMCs. CDR3: CASSLLGTGTGELFF. The CDR3 region has the DNA TGTGCCAGCAGTTTACTTGGGACAGGGACCGGGGAGCTGTTTTTT.